This TCR beta chain was sequenced for a study of blood T cell repertoires in COVID-19. Study-wide context: The analysed material was cDNA or gDNA that came from T cells, B-cell-depleted T cells, or PBMCs.

Each participant's cohort was designated according to participant-reported clinical history. In the study's own analysis: Amplification of reference gene primers was used by the study to estimate nucleated cell counts. Some clones are missing from TCRdb's copy, which holds only in-frame ones; the method was immunoSEQ multiplex PCR. For V, J and clone size, that table is used; D and trimming come from the DNA. The sample has around 380,000 clones, around 87% seen once. What was sequenced was PBMCs or T cells enriched from blood (not recorded which). The TCR originated in a man aged 25 to 45 who had recovered from COVID-19.

DNA for the CDR3: TGCGCCAGCAGCACCGGGACAGGGGTTGAGCAGTACTTC. Encoded protein: CASSTGTGVEQYF. The gene calls are TRBV5-1 and TRBJ2-7; 10 nucleotides match TRBD1. V lost 4 bases, J lost 7 bases, and 5 bases stayed unmatched. The germline V gene has CDR1 SGHRS and CDR2 YFSETQ. This CDR3 is built from 13 residues.